This T cell receptor (beta chain) was recovered during a study of blood T cell repertoires in COVID-19. Overall study context: Acute and convalescent COVID-19 samples came from the United States, Italy and Spain. Sources were T cells, B-cell-depleted T cells, or PBMCs; the material itself was cDNA or gDNA.

Per the authors' pipeline: Amplification with reference gene primers provided the estimates of nucleated cell counts. Assay used: immunoSEQ multiplex PCR; TCRdb lists only in-frame clones, some missing. The V and J calls and clone size come from that table; D and trimming were worked out from the DNA. The sample gives about 170,000 clones, roughly 85% of which show up once; around 2.1% is in the top ten. The germline V gene has CDR1 MNHEY and CDR2 SVGAGI. The CDR3 is 15 amino acids. V lost 0 bases to trimming and J lost 0 bases, with 9 bases between them. The sample comprised peripheral blood. The origin of this receptor is a woman older than 75 with acute or convalescent COVID-19. The chain couples TRBV6-5 to TRBJ2-7; D perhaps matches TRBD2 (5 bases). CDR3 amino acids: CASSYSPGSSYEQYF. CDR3 sequence (DNA): TGTGCCAGCAGTTACTCCCCGGGGAGCTCCTACGAGCAGTACTTC.